Shown below are 16 T cell receptor beta chains from a single sample sequenced in a study of PD-1 blockade in classical Hodgkin lymphoma. Method: immunoSEQ multiplex PCR; TCRdb's copy keeps in-frame clones and lacks some. The data hold 25,000 to 30,000 clones, with roughly 80% observed a single time. Time point defined: cycle 4 day 1 (C4D1), after less than 7 weeks of nivolumab. Every one of the patients relapsed after autologous stem cell transplantation (brentuximab vedotin exposure was variable). It was by magnetic negative selection that CD4+ T cells were purified from thawed PBMCs. The sample here was CD4+ T cells from blood, taken before the fourth cycle of nivolumab. These TCRs come from a human donor with classical Hodgkin lymphoma.

The chain recombines TRBV6-5 with TRBJ1-2; D possibly corresponds to TRBD1 (5 bases). The CDR3 has 14 residues. Trimming stripped 2 bases from V and 2 bases from J, with 9 bases between. Germline CDR1 reads MNHEY; CDR2 reads SVGAGI. The CDR3 spells CASSYDRQNYGYTF. As DNA, the CDR3 is TGTGCCAGCAGTTACGACAGACAAAACTATGGCTACACCTTC.

The chain links TRBV7-9 to TRBJ2-1, with D possibly being TRBD1 (5 bases). Germline CDR1 SEHNR, CDR2 FQNEAQ (reference sequence). V lost 2 bases and J lost 4, with 12 bases in between. The CDR3 has 15 residues. The CDR3 here is CASSLRQGQYNEQFF. The CDR3 DNA reads as TGTGCCAGCAGCTTACGGCAGGGTCAATACAATGAGCAGTTCTTC.

The chain links TRBV5-1 to TRBJ1-3; D possibly corresponds to TRBD1 (6 bases). The V gene lost 3 bases and the J gene lost 5 bases, with 24 bases spanning the gap. The CDR3 is made up of 18 amino acids. Germline CDR1 SGHRS, CDR2 YFSETQ. This CDR3 reads CASSSSPSLGQHRNTIYF. The CDR3 DNA sequence: TGCGCCAGCAGCTCGTCACCATCCTTAGGACAGCACAGAAACACCATATATTTT.

The chain recombines TRBV6-5 with TRBJ2-7; TRBD1 aligns across 8 bases. Germline V gives CDR1 MNHEY, CDR2 SVGAGI. V lost 2 bases to trimming and J lost 7 bases; unmatched junction nucleotides: 4. This CDR3 contains 13 residues. CDR3 amino acids: CASSYLTGGEQYF. In DNA, the CDR3 is TGTGCCAGCAGTTACCTTACAGGGGGAGAGCAGTACTTC.

This clone showed up just a few times. The gene calls are TRBV29-1 and TRBJ1-1; a weak D match, TRBD1 (5 bases). The V end lost 7 bases, the J end lost 3 bases, and 15 bases lay between the germline ends. The CDR3 is made up of 13 amino acids. CDR1 is SQVTM and CDR2 is ANQGSEA in the germline V gene. The chain's CDR3 is CSGTRARDTEAFF. CDR3 sequence (DNA): TGCAGCGGAACCAGGGCCCGGGACACTGAAGCTTTCTTT. Full variable domain (rest looked up from reference TRBV29-1 and TRBJ1-1): SAVISQKPSRDICQRGTSLTIQCQVDSQVTMMFWYRQQPGQSLTLIATANQGSEATYESGFVIDKFPISRPNLTFSTLTVSNMSPEDSSIYLCSGTRARDTEAFFGQGTRLTVV.

This clone came up once. V is TRBV2 and J is TRBJ1-6, with 9 bases identical to TRBD1. Germline loops: CDR1 SNHLY, CDR2 FYNNEI. The CDR3 runs to 14 residues. Losses at the gene ends were 7 bases for V and 6 bases for J; bases not matched to a gene: 4. Here the CDR3 reads CASTRDRANSPLHF. The CDR3 nucleotides read TGTGCCAGCACTCGGGACAGGGCTAATTCACCCCTCCACTTT.

In this sample, this clone turned up a few times. CDR3: CARERMSSYEQYF. CDR3 DNA: TGTGCCAGGGAAAGGATGAGCTCCTACGAGCAGTACTTC. This chain uses TRBV2 with TRBJ2-7; D unclear. From germline, CDR1 is SNHLY and CDR2 FYNNEI. V was clipped by 9 bases and J by 0 bases, with 12 bases between them. The CDR3 spans 13 residues.

The chain carries TRBV5-1 and TRBJ2-7; either TRBD1 or TRBD2 may fit D (5 bases each). CDR1 is SGHRS and CDR2 is YFSETQ in the germline V gene. Trimming removed 1 base from V and 3 bases from J, with 8 bases in between. This CDR3 has 13 residues. CDR3 loop: CASSLPGGYEQYF. The CDR3 DNA sequence: TGCGCCAGCAGCTTGCCTGGGGGCTACGAGCAGTACTTC. The full variable domain, with the rest looked up from reference TRBV5-1 and TRBJ2-7, is KAGVTQTPRYLIKTRGQQVTLSCSPISGHRSVSWYQQTPGQGLQFLFEYFSETQRNKGNFPGRFSGRQFSNSRSEMNVSTLELGDSALYLCASSLPGGYEQYFGPGTRLTVT.

This sequence joins TRBV7-9 and TRBJ1-1; D is uncertain. The CDR3 runs 11 residues. The V and J ends lost 7 bases and 1 base respectively, with 4 bases between them. Per germline, CDR1 SEHNR and CDR2 FQNEAQ (reference sequence). The DNA of the CDR3 is TGTGCCAGCAAGGGGAACACTGAAGCTTTCTTT. It encodes CASKGNTEAFF.

This chain links TRBV7-8 with TRBJ1-5; D remains ambiguous. The CDR3 is 17 residues long. With 0 bases removed from V and 10 bases from J, the gap between germline ends came to 22 bases. Looked up from germline, CDR1 is SGHVS and CDR2 is FQNEAQ. CDR3 loop: CASSLAEIRMNNRPQHF. The CDR3 DNA follows: TGTGCCAGCAGCTTAGCCGAGATTAGGATGAACAATCGACCCCAGCATTTT.

This clone was seen just once. The V call is TRBV7-9, the J call TRBJ1-2; TRBD1 agrees at 8 bases. The CDR3 totals 13 residues. V lost 6 bases and J lost 4; bases outside the gene matches: 4. From germline, CDR1 is SEHNR and CDR2 FQNEAQ (reference sequence). The CDR3 here is CASRLQGGYGYTF. Written as DNA, the CDR3 is TGTGCCAGCAGATTACAGGGGGGCTATGGCTACACCTTC.

This chain's CDR3 is CASSTGQGSYEQYF. Written as DNA, the CDR3 is TGCGCCAGCAGCACCGGACAGGGTTCCTACGAGCAGTACTTC. V is TRBV5-1 and J is TRBJ2-7; 8 positions agree with TRBD1. CDR3 size: 14 residues. Looked up from germline, CDR1 is SGHRS and CDR2 is YFSETQ. V gave up 4 bases and J gave up 1 base; unmatched junction bases: 4.

This chain joins TRBV5-4 and TRBJ2-2; D gene uncertain. The CDR3 runs 14 residues. The ends were cut back, 4 bases at V and 2 bases at J, with 9 bases in the middle. The germline gives CDR1 SGHNT, CDR2 YYREEE (reference sequence). The CDR3 nucleotides read TGTGCCAGCAGCACGGACCCCAACACCGGGGAGCTGTTTTTT. Translating it yields CASSTDPNTGELFF.

The genes are TRBV5-1 and TRBJ2-2, with 13 bases matching TRBD2. The CDR3 loop spans 16 amino acids. V shed 4 bases and J 6 bases; nucleotides not matched to a gene: 6. Germline CDR1 SGHRS, CDR2 YFSETQ. CDR3 sequence reads: CASSVTSGGPAGELFF. CDR3 in DNA: TGCGCCAGCAGCGTGACTAGCGGGGGGCCTGCCGGGGAGCTGTTTTTT.

The genes are TRBV6-5 and TRBJ2-7; D might be TRBD2 (6 bases). Germline lookup yields CDR1 MNHEY and CDR2 SVGAGI. V was pared by 6 bases and J by 7 bases, with 22 bases between. The CDR3 length is 15 residues. The CDR3 DNA follows: TGTGCCAGCAGCTCTACCAAGCAGGGACTGCGTGAGCAGTACTTC. Translation: CASSSTKQGLREQYF.

J is TRBJ2-3 and V is TRBV10-2; D is ambiguous. From germline, CDR1 is WSHSY and CDR2 SAAADI. The CDR3 runs 15 residues. Trimming took 2 bases from V and 3 from J, leaving 12 bases between them. The CDR3 nucleotides read TGCGCCAGCAGTGAGATAGGGATTGGAACAGATACGCAGTATTTT. Protein product: CASSEIGIGTDTQYF.